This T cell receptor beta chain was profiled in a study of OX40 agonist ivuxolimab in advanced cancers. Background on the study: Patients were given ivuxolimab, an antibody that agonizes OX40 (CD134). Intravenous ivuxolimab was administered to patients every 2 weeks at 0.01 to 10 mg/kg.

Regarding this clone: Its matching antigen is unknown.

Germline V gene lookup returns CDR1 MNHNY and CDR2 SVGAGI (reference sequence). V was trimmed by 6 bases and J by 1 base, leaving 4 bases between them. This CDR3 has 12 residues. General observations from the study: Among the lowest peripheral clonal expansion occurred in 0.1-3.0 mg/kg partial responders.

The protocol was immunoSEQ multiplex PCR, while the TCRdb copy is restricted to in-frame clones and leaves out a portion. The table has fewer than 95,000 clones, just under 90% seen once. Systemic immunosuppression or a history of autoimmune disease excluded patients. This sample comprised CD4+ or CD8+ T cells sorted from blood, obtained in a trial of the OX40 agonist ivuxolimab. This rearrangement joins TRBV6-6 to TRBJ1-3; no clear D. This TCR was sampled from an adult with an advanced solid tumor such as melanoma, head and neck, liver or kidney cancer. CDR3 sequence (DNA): TGTGCCAGCAGCGGGTCTGGAAACACCATATATTTT. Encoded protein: CASSGSGNTIYF.